This T cell receptor (beta chain) is from a study of identical twins. Each CDR3 protein is one row after TCRdb ran MiXCR on the 5' RACE reads. The sample contains some 1,600,000 distinct CDR3 sequences, 25% to 35% of which appear only once. This clonotype was recorded at least ten times. The antigen is not known. Points from the study as a whole: In monozygotic twins, models underestimated the sharing of out-of-frame TCR alpha. Conclusions leaned on cross-sectional statistical analysis and did not track the same donors over time. There were fewer insertions in abundant cord blood beta clonotypes, but memory repertoires showed no such pattern.

Trimming took off 6 bases at V and 0 bases at J, with 12 bases between the two ends. The CDR3 sequence is 15 residues long. Looked up from germline, CDR1 is SGHAT and CDR2 is FQNNGV. Sequencing was carried out using cord blood. The sequence came from a newborn girl in good health. The chain employs TRBV11-2 and TRBJ1-5; TRBD1 is a possible D gene (5 bases). CDR3 coding DNA: TGTGCCAGCAGTTTTTCGGGGGATAGCAATCAGCCCCAGCATTTT. Its protein product is CASSFSGDSNQPQHF. The variable domain in full, completed from reference TRBV11-2 and TRBJ1-5, reads EAGVAQSPRYKIIEKRQSVAFWCNPISGHATLYWYQQILGQGPKLLIQFQNNGVVDDSQLPKDRFSAERLKGVDSTLKIQPAKLEDSAVYLCASSFSGDSNQPQHFGDGTRLSIL.